The 32 T cell receptor beta chains in this list originate from one sample, sequenced in a study of cytomegalovirus exposure and HLA in healthy donors. The PCR ran on 60 Vbeta and 13 Jbeta primers. TCRdb's copy holds only in-frame clones and misses some; the assay was immunoSEQ multiplex PCR. Of fewer than 80,000 clones detected, about 80% appear once; the ten largest clones hold 2% to 2.5%. Input material: PBMCs. These receptors came from a man between 25 and 39 years old in good health and CMV-seronegative.

To note about this clone: The junction shows a germline mismatch at one end, possibly a read error. The chain carries TRBV30 and TRBJ1-2, with D possibly TRBD1 on 5 matching bases. The CDR3 is 12 amino acids. Per germline, CDR1 GTSNPN and CDR2 SVGIG (reference sequence). Written as DNA, the CDR3 is TGTGCCTGGAGCCGGGGGAACTATGGCTACCCCTTC. Encoded protein: CAWSRGNYGYPF.

This clone has only one observation. J is TRBJ1-2 and V is TRBV7-9; 8 positions agree with TRBD1. This CDR3 region has 16 residues. CDR1 and CDR2 (germline): SEHNR, FQNEAQ (reference sequence). Trimming took 6 bases from V and 6 from J; bases not matched to a gene: 15. As DNA, the CDR3 is TGTGCCAGCAGTTCTACTGGACAGGGCAGATTTCATGGCTACACCTTC. It codes for CASSSTGQGRFHGYTF.

The chain carries TRBV29-1 and TRBJ1-1, with D perhaps TRBD1 (6 bases). V lost 4 bases and J 8 bases, leaving 17 bases between the germline ends. The CDR3 length is 13 residues. Germline loops: CDR1 SQVTM, CDR2 ANQGSEA. The CDR3: CSVVSLLQGEAFF. For the CDR3, the DNA is TGCAGCGTTGTCTCCCTACTACAGGGCGAAGCTTTCTTT.

The V gene is TRBV18, the J gene TRBJ1-5; 7 bases are shared with TRBD1. The trim removed 3 bases at V and 3 bases at J, leaving 5 bases unmatched. Germline CDR1 KGHSH, CDR2 LQKENI. CDR3 length: 15 residues. The CDR3 is CASSPDRALNQPQHF. The CDR3 DNA sequence: TGTGCCAGCTCACCCGACAGGGCCCTCAATCAGCCCCAGCATTTT.

The chain recombines TRBV9 with TRBJ2-1; tentatively, D is TRBD2 (7 bases). The germline V gene encodes CDR1 SGDLS and CDR2 YYNGEE. This CDR3 region has 13 residues. V shed 3 bases and J shed 11 bases, with 15 bases lying between them. As DNA, the CDR3 is TGTGCCAGCAGCGGAGAAGGGGGGGGAAAGCAGTTCTTC. Amino acid sequence: CASSGEGGGKQFF.

V is TRBV23-1 and J is TRBJ2-3; 7 bases line up with TRBD2. TRBV23-1 is recorded as an ORF, its role being uncertain. The CDR3 loop spans 20 amino acids. V trimming: 0 bases; J trimming: 2 bases; junction bases outside the gene matches: 17. The CDR3 spells CASSQSPGREPGDYTDTQYF. The CDR3 coding sequence is TGCGCCAGCAGTCAATCACCCGGGCGGGAGCCGGGGGACTACACAGATACGCAGTATTTT.

This clone was counted only a few times. This chain connects TRBV4-1 to TRBJ2-1, with D possibly matching TRBD2 (6 bases). CDR3 size: 14 residues. CDR1 and CDR2 from the germline V gene are MGHRA and YSYEKL. Trimming cost V 2 bases and J 10 bases, with 15 bases left between them. This CDR3 reads CASSQRDFLSEQFF. The CDR3 region has the DNA TGCGCCAGCAGCCAACGGGACTTCCTCTCCGAGCAGTTCTTC.

The chain employs TRBV18 and TRBJ2-3, with 8 bases matching TRBD1. Germline CDR1 is KGHSH and CDR2 is LQKENI. V gave up 3 bases and J gave up 7 bases; unmatched junction bases: 3. This CDR3 region has 13 residues. The CDR3 is CASSPRQGNTQYF. Written as DNA, the CDR3 is TGTGCCAGCTCACCTCGACAGGGGAATACGCAGTATTTT.

Details on this clone: The junction does not match germline at one end; this may be a read error. The chain has TRBV4-1 and TRBJ2-5; a weak D match, TRBD1 (6 bases). The CDR3 has 16 residues. Germline-derived CDR1 and CDR2 are MGHRA and YSYEKL. The CDR3 DNA sequence: TGCGCCTGCAGCCACGTACAGGGTCGGGGCCAAGAGACCCAGTACTTC. It encodes CACSHVQGRGQETQYF.

The genes are TRBV5-8 and TRBJ1-1; D is ambiguous. The CDR3 extends over 14 amino acids. The V gene lost 0 bases and the J gene lost 3 bases, with 9 bases spanning the gap. Per the germline V gene, CDR1 is SGHTS and CDR2 is YDEGEE. The CDR3 DNA reads TGTGCCAGCAGCTTGGTCAGAGGTTACACTGAAGCTTTCTTT. Its translation: CASSLVRGYTEAFF.

J is TRBJ2-5 and V is TRBV7-2; maybe TRBD1 (5 bases). From germline, CDR1 is SGHTA and CDR2 FQGNSA. The CDR3 runs to 15 residues. Deletions cut 2 bases from V and 1 base from J, with 11 bases between. The CDR3 nucleotides read TGTGCCAGCAGCTTAAGGCAGGGCCCCCAAGAGACCCAGTACTTC. This codes for CASSLRQGPQETQYF.

This chain uses TRBV19 with TRBJ1-5; 8 bases agree with TRBD1. Germline CDR1 is LNHDA and CDR2 is SQIVND (reference sequence). This CDR3 is 14 amino acids long. The V segment lost 5 bases and the J segment 6 bases; nucleotides outside the gene matches: 6. The CDR3 protein is CASSLAGGGQPQHF. CDR3 DNA: TGTGCCAGTAGTCTCGCAGGGGGCGGTCAGCCCCAGCATTTT.

This chain links TRBV6-5 with TRBJ2-1; D is unclear. Germline lookup yields CDR1 MNHEY and CDR2 SVGAGI. The CDR3 consists of 14 residues. V gave up 4 bases and J gave up 0 bases, with 7 bases separating them. CDR3 nucleotide sequence: TGTGCCAGCAGTTCCAGCGACTCCTACAATGAGCAGTTCTTC. This sequence encodes CASSSSDSYNEQFF.

This chain connects TRBV5-1 to TRBJ2-1, with 7 bases matching TRBD2. The CDR3 consists of 16 residues. The V segment lost 5 bases and the J segment 0 bases; nucleotides outside the gene matches: 8. CDR1 and CDR2 (germline): SGHRS, YFSETQ. The CDR3 protein is CASRGVAGSSYNEQFF. CDR3 bases: TGCGCCAGCAGGGGGGTAGCGGGTAGCTCCTACAATGAGCAGTTCTTC.

This sequence joins TRBV28 and TRBJ1-5; D ambiguous. This CDR3 spans 12 amino acids. The ends were cut back, 8 bases at V and 4 bases at J, with 9 bases in the middle. Germline V gene lookup returns CDR1 MDHEN and CDR2 SYDVKM. CDR3 in DNA: TGTGCCAGCCAAGCTTCTAATCAGCCCCAGCATTTT. Protein: CASQASNQPQHF.

The J gene is TRBJ1-2, the V gene TRBV19; D remains ambiguous. CDR1 and CDR2 (germline): LNHDA, SQIVND (reference sequence). The CDR3 contains 15 residues. Trimming took off 1 base at V and 5 bases at J, with 14 bases between the two ends. This CDR3 is CASSIGSASGYGYTF. CDR3 in DNA: TGTGCCAGTAGTATAGGATCCGCCTCCGGGTATGGCTACACCTTC.

This clone was seen more than once but under ten times. The chain carries TRBV28 and TRBJ2-1; D is undetermined. The germline V and J ends were trimmed by 7 bases and 0 bases, with 16 bases remaining between them. CDR1 and CDR2 from the germline V gene are MDHEN and SYDVKM. The CDR3 consists of 16 residues. CDR3 DNA sequence: TGTGCCAGCACTTGGGTAGCCTTCAGCTCCTACAATGAGCAGTTCTTC. Amino acid sequence: CASTWVAFSSYNEQFF. The full variable domain, rest sourced from reference TRBV28 and TRBJ2-1, is DVKVTQSSRYLVKRTGEKVFLECVQDMDHENMFWYRQDPGLGLRLIYFSYDVKMKEKGDIPEGYSVSREKKERFSLILESASTNQTSMYLCASTWVAFSSYNEQFFGPGTRLTVL.

The chain links TRBV30 to TRBJ1-5; D perhaps matches TRBD1 (6 bases). CDR1 and CDR2 from the germline V gene are GTSNPN and SVGIG (reference sequence). This CDR3 spans 16 amino acids. V lost 6 bases, J lost 2 bases, and 20 bases lay in between. The CDR3 spells CACNSGYRVGNQPQHF. The CDR3 nucleotides are TGTGCCTGCAACTCGGGCTACAGGGTCGGCAATCAGCCCCAGCATTTT.

J is TRBJ2-1 and V is TRBV28; TRBD1 agrees at 7 bases. The V gene end was trimmed by 7 bases and the J gene end by 4 bases; junction bases not matched to a gene: 10. This CDR3 spans 15 amino acids. CDR1 is MDHEN, CDR2 SYDVKM, per germline. CDR3 region: CASNSGQLQYNEQFF. The CDR3 nucleotides are TGTGCCAGCAACTCGGGACAGTTGCAGTACAATGAGCAGTTCTTC.

The table lists this clone with a few counts. The chain uses TRBV10-3 and TRBJ2-1, with TRBD2 identical over 7 bases. Germline V gene sequence: CDR1 ENHRY, CDR2 SYGVKD. CDR3 length equals 15 residues. The V and J ends lost 1 base and 9 bases, in that order; junction bases with no gene match: 9. CDR3 in amino acids: CAISEWAGPGGEQFF. DNA of the CDR3: TGTGCCATCAGTGAGTGGGCGGGGCCGGGAGGTGAGCAGTTCTTC.

The chain is built from TRBV19 and TRBJ1-6, with a possible D match to TRBD1 (6 bases). V lost 3 bases, J lost 7 bases, and 13 bases lay in between. Per germline, CDR1 LNHDA and CDR2 SQIVND (reference sequence). The CDR3 consists of 15 residues. In nucleotides, the CDR3 is TGTGCCAGTAGTATCCCGCAGGGGCGAAATTCACCCCTCCACTTT. Translating gives CASSIPQGRNSPLHF.

The CDR3 protein is CASRPRRRRSSYNSPLHF. The CDR3 nucleotides are TGTGCCAGCCGCCCCCGGAGACGGAGGAGCTCCTATAATTCACCCCTCCACTTT. This chain joins TRBV7-8 and TRBJ1-6; D unclear. The ends were cut back, 8 bases at V and 0 bases at J, with 20 bases in the middle. The CDR3 runs 18 residues. In germline, CDR1 is SGHVS, CDR2 FQNEAQ.

The chain employs TRBV5-6 and TRBJ2-6; no clear D. Germline V CDR1 and CDR2: SGHDT, YYEEEE. The CDR3 is 15 residues long. Trimming took 0 bases from V and 0 from J, leaving 4 bases between them. CDR3 region: CASSLGSSGANVLTF. CDR3 nucleotide sequence: TGTGCCAGCAGCTTGGGTAGCTCTGGGGCCAACGTCCTGACTTTC. Filled out from reference TRBV5-6 and TRBJ2-6, the complete variable domain reads DAGVTQSPTHLIKTRGQQVTLRCSPKSGHDTVSWYQQALGQGPQFIFQYYEEEERQRGNFPDRFSGHQFPNYSSELNVNALLLGDSALYLCASSLGSSGANVLTFGAGSRLTVL.

The rearrangement links TRBV5-1 to TRBJ2-7, with 11 bases matching TRBD1. CDR1 and CDR2 from the germline V gene are SGHRS and YFSETQ. The CDR3 runs to 14 residues. V trimming: 7 bases; J trimming: 6 bases; junction bases outside the gene matches: 9. Here the CDR3 reads CASSTGTGGSEQYF. CDR3 DNA sequence: TGCGCCAGCTCTACCGGGACAGGGGGGTCCGAGCAGTACTTC.

The chain couples TRBV18 to TRBJ2-5; D remains unclear. V was clipped by 3 bases and J by 2 bases, with 7 bases between them. Germline lookup yields CDR1 KGHSH and CDR2 LQKENI. This CDR3 has 13 amino acids. The CDR3 sequence: CASSPPFQETQYF. The CDR3 DNA follows: TGTGCCAGCTCACCCCCCTTTCAAGAGACCCAGTACTTC.

The chain employs TRBV7-2 and TRBJ1-6, with D possibly being TRBD1 (5 bases). The CDR3 sequence is 13 residues long. V shed 5 bases and J shed 8 bases, with 10 bases lying between them. The germline V gene has CDR1 SGHTA and CDR2 FQGNSA. CDR3 DNA: TGTGCCAGCAGCCCCCAAGGGGATTCACCCCTCCACTTT. This codes for CASSPQGDSPLHF. Full variable domain (missing parts from reference TRBV7-2 and TRBJ1-6): GAGVSQSPSNKVTEKGKDVELRCDPISGHTALYWYRQSLGQGLEFLIYFQGNSAPDKSGLPSDRFSAERTGGSVSTLTIQRTQQEDSAVYLCASSPQGDSPLHFGNGTRLTVT.

The CDR3 sequence: CSVVAGLSSGNTIYF. The CDR3 coding sequence is TGCAGCGTTGTTGCGGGCTTGAGCTCTGGAAACACCATATATTTT. The genes are TRBV29-1 and TRBJ1-3; unclear D gene. Per the germline V gene, CDR1 is SQVTM and CDR2 is ANQGSEA. The CDR3 sequence is 15 residues long. Trimming removed 4 bases from V and 0 bases from J, with 13 bases in between.

V is TRBV9 and J is TRBJ2-3; D remains unclear. The CDR3 length is 17 residues. CDR1 SGDLS and CDR2 YYNGEE come from the germline V gene. Deletions cut 0 bases from V and 3 bases from J, with 17 bases between. The CDR3, as DNA: TGTGCCAGCAGCGTAGGTGTTAAGAGAGCTGCAACAGATACGCAGTATTTT. It is translated as CASSVGVKRAATDTQYF.

CDR3 DNA: TGTGCCAGCAGCAAGGGGACTTATAGCAATCAGCCCCAGCATTTT. Its protein product is CASSKGTYSNQPQHF. The chain is built from TRBV9 and TRBJ1-5, with a weak D call TRBD1 (5 bases). Germline V gene sequence: CDR1 SGDLS, CDR2 YYNGEE. The CDR3 runs to 15 residues. With 4 bases removed from V and 0 bases from J, the gap between germline ends came to 11 bases.

V gene TRBV27 combines with J gene TRBJ1-2; D not certain. CDR3 size: 13 residues. Germline assignment: CDR1 MNHEY and CDR2 SMNVEV (reference sequence). Trimming took 6 bases from V and 4 from J, leaving 12 bases between them. CDR3 residues: CASSPPGSYGYTF. The CDR3, as DNA: TGTGCCAGCAGCCCCCCGGGAAGCTATGGCTACACCTTC.

The genes are TRBV6-6 and TRBJ1-6; D is perhaps TRBD1 (5 bases). The CDR3 has 11 residues. Trimming cost V 11 bases and J 10 bases, with 12 bases left between them. Germline CDR1 MNHNY, CDR2 SVGAGI (reference sequence). CDR3 bases: TGTGCCGTAGGGGCGGGGTCACCCCTCCACTTT. Its protein product is CAVGAGSPLHF.

This chain links TRBV6-5 with TRBJ1-1; maybe TRBD1 (6 bases). The length of the CDR3 is 15 residues. V was trimmed by 2 bases and J by 1 base, leaving 11 bases between them. Germline CDR1 MNHEY, CDR2 SVGAGI. In DNA form, the CDR3 reads TGTGCCAGCAGTTACGGGAGGGGGTGGAACACTGAAGCTTTCTTT. It translates to CASSYGRGWNTEAFF.